The clone carrying this TCR beta chain appeared many times. The target antigen is unknown. This sample was included in a study of early T cells in non-severe SARS-CoV-2 infection. Looking at the study overall: The study sequenced bulk RNA from unsorted whole blood, with chains unpaired.

Molecules of cDNA were individually given unique molecular identifiers that were attached to them. Via MiXCR, TCRdb re-called the 5' RACE reads, giving one row per CDR3 protein. Seen here are over 45,000 distinct CDR3 sequences, roughly 5.3% observed once, and the top ten hold about 4.4%. Study results and caveats: VDJdb matching, biased toward anti-spike CD8 responses, missed private and CD4 specificities.

Germline loops: CDR1 WNHNN, CDR2 SYGVQD (reference sequence). The CDR3 consists of 13 residues. V was pared by 4 bases and J by 6 bases, with 9 bases between. The V gene is TRBV10-1, the J gene TRBJ1-4; D not certain. Sequencing input: whole blood. The clonotype originates from an adult who was a healthcare worker with PCR-confirmed SARS-CoV-2 infection or an uninfected control (not recorded which). CDR3 amino acids: CASSGGTDEKLFF. The CDR3 nucleotides read TGCGCCAGCAGTGGGGGAACCGATGAAAAACTGTTTTTT.